One sample yielded the 13 T cell receptor beta chains listed below, sequenced in a study of Ad26.COV2.S vaccination and SARS-CoV-2 variants. Here immunoSEQ multiplex PCR was the method, and the copy in TCRdb shows in-frame clones only, minus some. This table has about 140,000 clones, 86% appearing once. The material sequenced was peripheral blood, taken after recovery from COVID-19. The receptors here all came from a human donor who had recovered from COVID-19.

This chain connects TRBV27 to TRBJ2-1; weak D call: TRBD2 (5 bases). Deletions cut 5 bases from V and 0 bases from J, with 14 bases between. Germline CDR1 MNHEY, CDR2 SMNVEV (reference sequence). The CDR3 spans 16 residues. This CDR3 is CASSLSSSSSYNEQFF. In DNA form, the CDR3 reads TGTGCCAGCAGTCTTTCTAGCTCGAGCTCCTACAATGAGCAGTTCTTC.

The J gene is TRBJ2-2, the V gene TRBV14; the D call may be TRBD1 or TRBD2 (5 bases each). Germline assignment: CDR1 SGHDN and CDR2 FVKESK. V was cut by 4 bases and J by 5 bases, with 8 bases left in between. The CDR3 spans 13 residues. The CDR3 spells CASSRGWTGELFF. The CDR3 coding sequence is TGTGCCAGCAGCCGGGGGTGGACCGGGGAGCTGTTTTTT.

The V call is TRBV7-9, the J call TRBJ2-1; D not certain. The ends were cut back, 3 bases at V and 15 bases at J, with 9 bases in the middle. Germline V CDR1 and CDR2: SEHNR, FQNEAQ (reference sequence). There are 10 residues in the CDR3. In nucleotides, the CDR3 is TGTGCCAGCAGCTTGGAATCGGGGTTCTTC. It codes for CASSLESGFF.

The chain employs TRBV28 and TRBJ1-5, with TRBD1 as a possible D gene (5 bases). The V and J ends lost 7 bases and 5 bases respectively, with 18 bases between them. CDR1 is MDHEN, CDR2 SYDVKM, per germline. The CDR3 spans 15 residues. The CDR3 loop reads CASTGGGRPDQPQHF. CDR3 sequence (DNA): TGTGCCAGCACCGGCGGGGGAAGACCGGATCAGCCCCAGCATTTT.

This CDR3 is CASSQDRGLGGNTIYF. The DNA for the CDR3 is TGCGCCAGCAGCCAAGATAGAGGGCTAGGAGGAAACACCATATATTTT. The chain carries TRBV4-3 and TRBJ1-3, with D unclear. Trimming removed 0 bases from V and 4 bases from J, with 13 bases in between. The germline CDR1 and CDR2 sequences are LGHNA and YSLEER. This CDR3 comprises 16 residues.

This chain uses TRBV10-3 with TRBJ2-7, with D unclear. This CDR3 is built from 13 residues. CDR1 is ENHRY, CDR2 SYGVKD, per germline. Trimming left V 6 bases short and J 1 base short, with 10 bases between. The CDR3 loop reads CAIRSGPSYEQYF. The CDR3 region has the DNA TGTGCCATCAGAAGTGGACCTTCCTACGAGCAGTACTTC.

There are a few counts of this clone. This rearrangement joins TRBV14 to TRBJ1-2, with 7 bases aligning to TRBD1. Germline V lookup: CDR1 SGHDN, CDR2 FVKESK. The trim removed 4 bases at V and 4 bases at J, leaving 6 bases unmatched. The CDR3 contains 14 residues. Here the CDR3 DNA reads TGTGCCAGCAGCCGTGGACAGGCAATCTATGGCTACACCTTC. Its translation: CASSRGQAIYGYTF.

The gene calls are TRBV12-5 and TRBJ2-3, with 12 bases fitting TRBD2. The V and J ends lost 5 bases and 0 bases, in that order; junction bases with no gene match: 3. Per the germline V gene, CDR1 is LGHNT and CDR2 is FRNRAP. This CDR3 contains 16 residues. The CDR3 protein is CASGLGLAGSTDTQYF. The DNA of the CDR3 is TGTGCTAGTGGTCTAGGACTAGCGGGGAGCACAGATACGCAGTATTTT.

This clone was found once. This chain links TRBV5-4 with TRBJ2-3, with TRBD2 identical over 10 bases. The J segment lost 2 bases and the V segment lost 0 bases, leaving 9 bases of the junction unmatched. CDR1 and CDR2 (germline): SGHNT, YYREEE (reference sequence). The CDR3 spans 18 residues. This CDR3 is CASSLGLAGADYTDTQYF. CDR3 nucleotides: TGTGCCAGCAGCTTGGGGCTAGCGGGGGCCGACTACACAGATACGCAGTATTTT.

This clone came up once. The V and J genes are TRBV9 and TRBJ2-5; perhaps TRBD2 as D (7 bases). Germline assignment: CDR1 SGDLS and CDR2 YYNGEE. V shed 4 bases and J shed 7 bases, with 23 bases lying between them. The CDR3 loop spans 16 amino acids. CDR3 DNA sequence: TGTGCCAGCAGCCCCCGGGGGGCGGCAGGGATAGGGACCCAGTACTTC. This encodes CASSPRGAAGIGTQYF. The full variable domain, in which reference TRBV9 and TRBJ2-5 provide the parts outside the CDR3, is DSGVTQTPKHLITATGQRVTLRCSPRSGDLSVYWYQQSLDQGLQFLIQYYNGEERAKGNILERFSAQQFPDLHSELNLSSLELGDSALYFCASSPRGAAGIGTQYFGPGTRLLVL.

This rearrangement joins TRBV29-1 to TRBJ2-7, with 8 bases fitting TRBD1. The germline gives CDR1 SQVTM, CDR2 ANQGSEA. V gave up 3 bases and J gave up 3 bases; unmatched junction bases: 7. The CDR3 spans 14 residues. The CDR3 sequence: CSVEPGQGVYEQYF. In DNA, the CDR3 is TGCAGCGTTGAGCCCGGACAGGGTGTCTACGAGCAGTACTTC.

The V call is TRBV6-6, the J call TRBJ2-2; 7 nucleotides agree with TRBD1. The CDR3 covers 16 residues. The germline gives CDR1 MNHNY, CDR2 SVGAGI (reference sequence). The V gene end was trimmed by 4 bases and the J gene end by 7 bases; junction bases not matched to a gene: 12. The CDR3 sequence is CASSSPGQTFFGELFF. The CDR3 DNA reads as TGTGCCAGCAGTTCCCCGGGACAGACTTTTTTCGGGGAGCTGTTTTTT.

CDR3 region: CASSVDGRSNQPQHF. The CDR3 DNA sequence: TGTGCCAGCAGCGTAGACGGCAGGAGCAATCAGCCCCAGCATTTT. The V and J genes are TRBV9 and TRBJ1-5; D is undetermined. CDR1 is SGDLS and CDR2 is YYNGEE in the germline V gene. The CDR3 is 15 residues long. Trimming removed 0 bases from V and 1 base from J, with 8 bases in between.